Here is one TCR beta chain with its context. Assay: immunoSEQ multiplex PCR; the TCRdb copy retains only in-frame clones and omits some. Of 85,000 to 100,000 clones in the sample, around 85% are singletons; the top ten hold 7.5% to 8.5%. CDR3 length: 16 residues. V was clipped by 2 bases and J by 2 bases, with 16 bases between them. Germline V gene sequence: CDR1 KGHSH, CDR2 LQKENI. The source of the sample is a study of glioma-infiltrating T cells after dendritic cell vaccination. Time point described: after dendritic cell vaccination, including at tumor progression/relapse. The source is a human donor with glioblastoma. The specimen comprised blood, sampled after dendritic cell vaccination. V and J are TRBV18 and TRBJ2-7; D gene uncertain. The CDR3 region is CASSPRSAVRAYEQYF. The CDR3 region has the DNA TGTGCCAGCTCACCAAGGTCGGCGGTTCGGGCCTACGAGCAGTACTTC.